The present T cell receptor (beta chain) was sequenced within a study of CD8 T cells in ankylosing spondylitis. Germline-derived CDR1 and CDR2 are KGHSH and LQKENI. This CDR3 has 15 residues. Losses at the gene ends were 2 bases for V and 6 bases for J; bases not matched to a gene: 6. Study observations and caveats: Disease-linked clones reportedly concentrated significantly in matched ankylosing spondylitis synovial fluid. In ankylosing spondylitis blood, a motif of about 8 highly homologous TCR beta variants appeared characteristic. Prior literature has documented some motif variants in synovial fluid and blood from reactive arthritis.

Molecular-barcoded quantitative 5'-RACE produced these TCR beta libraries. MiXCR, run by TCRdb on the 5' RACE reads, gives a single entry per CDR3 protein. The sample includes under 950,000 distinct CDR3 sequences, 15% to 20% seen only once; the top ten take under 20%. Concerning this clonotype itself: The antigen remains undetermined.

The specimen was blood, either unsorted or a sorted T cell fraction (not recorded which). This TCR came from a male donor with ankylosing spondylitis. The genes are TRBV18 and TRBJ1-5; 8 bases map to TRBD1. In DNA, the CDR3 is TGTGCCAGCTCACCAGACAGGGGAAGGGCTCAGCCCCAGCATTTT. It encodes CASSPDRGRAQPQHF.